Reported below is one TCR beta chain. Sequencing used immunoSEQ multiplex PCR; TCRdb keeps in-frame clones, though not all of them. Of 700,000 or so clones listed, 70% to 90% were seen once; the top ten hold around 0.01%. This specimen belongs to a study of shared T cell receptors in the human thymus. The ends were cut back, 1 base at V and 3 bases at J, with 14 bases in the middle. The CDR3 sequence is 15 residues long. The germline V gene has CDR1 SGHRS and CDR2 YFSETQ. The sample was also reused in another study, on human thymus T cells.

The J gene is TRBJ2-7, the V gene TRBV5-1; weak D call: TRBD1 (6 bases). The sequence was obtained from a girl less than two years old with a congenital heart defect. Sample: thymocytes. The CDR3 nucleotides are TGCGCCAGCAGCTTGCCCCCCCCACAGGGCTACGAGCAGTACTTC. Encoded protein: CASSLPPPQGYEQYF.